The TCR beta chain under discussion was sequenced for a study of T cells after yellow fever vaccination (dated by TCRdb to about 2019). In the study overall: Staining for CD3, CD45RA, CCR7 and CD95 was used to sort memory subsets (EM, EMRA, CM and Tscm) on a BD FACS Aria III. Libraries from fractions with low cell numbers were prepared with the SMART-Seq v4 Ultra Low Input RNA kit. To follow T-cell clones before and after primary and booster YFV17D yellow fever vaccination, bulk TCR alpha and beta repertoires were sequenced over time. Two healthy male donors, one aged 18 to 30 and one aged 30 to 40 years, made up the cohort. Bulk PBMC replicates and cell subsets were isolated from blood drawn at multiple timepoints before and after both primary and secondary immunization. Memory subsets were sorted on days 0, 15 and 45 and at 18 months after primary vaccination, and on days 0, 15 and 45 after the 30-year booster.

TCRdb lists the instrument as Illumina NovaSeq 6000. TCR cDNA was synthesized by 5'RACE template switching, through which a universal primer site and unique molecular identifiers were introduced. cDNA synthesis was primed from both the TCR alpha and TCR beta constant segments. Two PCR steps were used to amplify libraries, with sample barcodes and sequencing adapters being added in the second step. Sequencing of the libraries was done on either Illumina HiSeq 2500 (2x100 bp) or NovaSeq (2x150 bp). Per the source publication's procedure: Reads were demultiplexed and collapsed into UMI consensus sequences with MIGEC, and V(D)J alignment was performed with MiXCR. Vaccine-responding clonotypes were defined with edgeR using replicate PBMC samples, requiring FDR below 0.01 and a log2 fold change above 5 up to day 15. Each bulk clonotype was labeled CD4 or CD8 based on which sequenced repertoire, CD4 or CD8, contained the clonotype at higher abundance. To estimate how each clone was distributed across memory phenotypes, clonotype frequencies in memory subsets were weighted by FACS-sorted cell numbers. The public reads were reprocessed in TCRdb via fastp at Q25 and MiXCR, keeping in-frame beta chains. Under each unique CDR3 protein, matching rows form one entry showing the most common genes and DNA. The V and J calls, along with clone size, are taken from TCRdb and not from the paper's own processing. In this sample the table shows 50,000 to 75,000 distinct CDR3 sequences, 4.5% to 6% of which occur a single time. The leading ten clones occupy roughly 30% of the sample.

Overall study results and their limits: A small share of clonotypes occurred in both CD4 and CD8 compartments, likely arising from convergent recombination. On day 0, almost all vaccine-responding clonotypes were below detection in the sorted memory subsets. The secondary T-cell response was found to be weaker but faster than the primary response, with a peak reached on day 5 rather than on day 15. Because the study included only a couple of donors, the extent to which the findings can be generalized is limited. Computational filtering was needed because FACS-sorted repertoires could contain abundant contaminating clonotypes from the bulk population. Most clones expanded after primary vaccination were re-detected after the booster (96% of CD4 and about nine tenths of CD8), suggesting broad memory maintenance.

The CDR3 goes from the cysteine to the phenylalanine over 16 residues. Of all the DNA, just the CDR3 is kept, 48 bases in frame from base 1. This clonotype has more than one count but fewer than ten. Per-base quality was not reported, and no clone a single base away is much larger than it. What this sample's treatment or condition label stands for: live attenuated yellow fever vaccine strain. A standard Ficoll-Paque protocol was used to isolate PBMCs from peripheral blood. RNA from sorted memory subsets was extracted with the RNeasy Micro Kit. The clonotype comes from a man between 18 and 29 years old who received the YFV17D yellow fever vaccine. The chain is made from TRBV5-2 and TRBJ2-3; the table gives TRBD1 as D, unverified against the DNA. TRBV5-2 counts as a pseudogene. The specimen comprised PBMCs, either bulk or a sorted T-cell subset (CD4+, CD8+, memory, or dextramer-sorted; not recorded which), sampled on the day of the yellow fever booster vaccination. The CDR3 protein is CASNGGSTGFTDTQYF. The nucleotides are TGTGCCAGCAATGGGGGTTCCACCGGATTCACAGATACGCAGTATTTT.